This T cell receptor beta chain was found in a study of T cells after yellow fever vaccination. Overall study context: Libraries from low-cell-number fractions were prepared with the SMART-Seq v4 Ultra Low Input RNA kit. Study observations and caveats: Compared with primary, the secondary response was weaker and peaked at day 5, not 15. From the bulk population, abundant clonotypes could contaminate and appear within FACS-sorted repertoires. Clonotypes appearing in both CD4 and CD8 compartments existed, and their share was small.

This clonotype was picked up a small number of times. What it recognizes is unknown. TCRdb reprocessed the 5' RACE reads with MiXCR, giving one entry per CDR3 protein. In the table there are some 260,000 distinct CDR3 sequences, about 5% of which are singletons. The receptor's source is a young man who received the YFV17D yellow fever vaccine. The sample here was CD4+ T cells sorted from PBMCs, taken on the day of the yellow fever booster vaccination.

The CDR3 DNA sequence: TGTGCCAGCAGCTTGTGGGCCGCTAAGCGGGGATCCGGGGAGCTGTTTTTT. Amino acids: CASSLWAAKRGSGELFF. The chain couples TRBV7-9 to TRBJ2-2; 7 nucleotides align to TRBD2. The CDR3 has 17 amino acids. The junction had 13 bases not matched to a gene; V was cut back by 3 bases and J by 6 bases. CDR1 is SEHNR, CDR2 FQNEAQ, per germline (reference sequence).